This entry concerns a single T cell receptor (beta chain). The antigen remains undetermined. The sample comes from a study of cytomegalovirus exposure and HLA in healthy donors. General study results and limits: A missense variant in DCLRE1C was later tied to TCR beta V- and J-gene trimming.

PCR involved 60 Vbeta and 13 Jbeta primers. Profiling relied on immunoSEQ multiplex PCR, and the TCRdb table lists in-frame clones only, not all of them. This table holds approximately 120,000 clones, about four fifths found once. Trimming took 3 bases from V and 7 from J; bases not matched to a gene: 9. The CDR3 has 16 amino acids. CDR1 SGHTA and CDR2 FQGTGA come from the germline V gene. The chain is built from TRBV7-3 and TRBJ2-2; 9 bases are shared with TRBD2. Sequencing was done on a sample of PBMCs. The sequence was collected from a woman in her twenties or thirties in good health and CMV-seronegative. CDR3 nucleotide sequence: TGTGCCAGCAGCTTCTTAGCGGGAGTGGGTGTCGGGGAGCTGTTTTTT. Translating it yields CASSFLAGVGVGELFF.